This TCR beta chain was retrieved from a study of CD4+ T cells in melanoma. Study results and caveats: A reported correlation linked neoantigen-specific CD4+ T cells to CD8+, macrophage and B cell function.

This CDR3 has 13 residues. The germline V and J ends were trimmed by 5 bases and 4 bases, with 8 bases remaining between them. Germline CDR1 reads SEHNR; CDR2 reads FQNEAQ (reference sequence). Remarks on this clone: The antigen is undetermined.

Clones were read by immunoSEQ multiplex PCR, and TCRdb kept only the in-frame ones, dropping some. The table has roughly 10,000 clones, roughly two thirds seen once; the top ten hold around 14%. The clonotype was recovered from a human donor with melanoma. Sequencing was done on a sample of cells from a culture (not recorded whether cultured in vitro). This rearrangement joins TRBV7-9 to TRBJ2-2; tentatively, D is TRBD1 (5 bases). The CDR3: CASSVTVTGELFF. CDR3 DNA sequence: TGTGCCAGCAGCGTGACAGTCACCGGGGAGCTGTTTTTT. Variable domain in full (rest from reference TRBV7-9 and TRBJ2-2): DTGVSQNPRHKITKRGQNVTFRCDPISEHNRLYWYRQTLGQGPEFLTYFQNEAQLEKSRLLSDRFSAERPKGSFSTLEIQRTEQGDSAMYLCASSVTVTGELFFGEGSRLTVL.